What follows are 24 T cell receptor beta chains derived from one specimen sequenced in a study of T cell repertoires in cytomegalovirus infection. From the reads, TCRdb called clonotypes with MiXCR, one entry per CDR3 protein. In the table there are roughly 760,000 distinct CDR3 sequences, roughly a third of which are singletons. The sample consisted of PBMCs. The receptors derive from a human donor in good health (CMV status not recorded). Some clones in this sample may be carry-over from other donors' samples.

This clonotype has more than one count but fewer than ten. The CDR3 sequence: CASSFQRGYNEQFF. The CDR3 region has the DNA TGCGCCAGCAGCTTCCAGCGGGGTTACAATGAGCAGTTCTTC. V and J are TRBV5-1 and TRBJ2-1, with 7 bases identical to TRBD2. The germline gives CDR1 SGHRS, CDR2 YFSETQ. CDR3 length: 14 amino acids. V was pared by 2 bases and J by 4 bases, with 3 bases of the junction left unmatched.

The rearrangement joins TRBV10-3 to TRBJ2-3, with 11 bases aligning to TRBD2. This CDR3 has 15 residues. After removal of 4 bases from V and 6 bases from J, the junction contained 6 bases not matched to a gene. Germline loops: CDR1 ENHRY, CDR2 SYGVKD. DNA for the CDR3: TGTGCCATCAGTGTCCTAGCGGGAGGTGGGGATACGCAGTATTTT. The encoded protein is CAISVLAGGGDTQYF.

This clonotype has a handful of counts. CDR3 bases: TGTGCCATCAGCGGGACAGGGGGCTACGAGCAGTACTTC. Encoded protein: CAISGTGGYEQYF. The chain joins TRBV10-3 to TRBJ2-7; 11 bases are a match to TRBD1. This CDR3 has 13 amino acids. With 6 bases clipped from V and 3 bases from J, the junction kept 1 base outside the gene matches. CDR1 ENHRY and CDR2 SYGVKD come from the germline V gene.

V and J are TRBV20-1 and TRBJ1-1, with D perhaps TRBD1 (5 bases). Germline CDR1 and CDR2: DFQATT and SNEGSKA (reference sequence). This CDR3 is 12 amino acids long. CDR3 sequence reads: CSPGLSNTEAFF. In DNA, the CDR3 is TGCAGCCCGGGACTTTCGAACACTGAAGCTTTCTTT.

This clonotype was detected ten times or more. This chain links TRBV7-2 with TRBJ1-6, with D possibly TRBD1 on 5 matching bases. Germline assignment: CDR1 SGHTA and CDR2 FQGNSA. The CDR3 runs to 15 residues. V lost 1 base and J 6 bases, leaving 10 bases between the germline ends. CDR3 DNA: TGTGCCAGCAGCTTAGTCGGGGACGGTAATTCACCCCTCCACTTT. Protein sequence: CASSLVGDGNSPLHF. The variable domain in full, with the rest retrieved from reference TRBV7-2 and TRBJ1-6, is GAGVSQSPSNKVTEKGKDVELRCDPISGHTALYWYRQSLGQGLEFLIYFQGNSAPDKSGLPSDRFSAERTGGSVSTLTIQRTQQEDSAVYLCASSLVGDGNSPLHFGNGTRLTVT.

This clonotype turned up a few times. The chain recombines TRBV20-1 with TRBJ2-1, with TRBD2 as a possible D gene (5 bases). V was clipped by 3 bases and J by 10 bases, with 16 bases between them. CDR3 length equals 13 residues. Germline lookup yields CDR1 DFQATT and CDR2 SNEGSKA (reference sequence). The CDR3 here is CSASLDSLVEQFF. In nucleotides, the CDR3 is TGCAGTGCTAGCCTGGACTCTCTTGTCGAGCAGTTCTTC.

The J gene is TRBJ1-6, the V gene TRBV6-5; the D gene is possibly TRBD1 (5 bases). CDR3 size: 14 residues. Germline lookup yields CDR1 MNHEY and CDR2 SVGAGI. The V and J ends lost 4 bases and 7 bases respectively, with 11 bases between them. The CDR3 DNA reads TGTGCCAGCAGTTGGGGGTCGGGCAATTCACCCCTCCACTTT. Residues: CASSWGSGNSPLHF.

CDR3 protein: CASRHGNQPQHF. Here the CDR3 DNA reads TGTGCCAGCCGACACGGCAATCAGCCCCAGCATTTT. This chain uses TRBV6-8 with TRBJ1-5; D gene ambiguous. CDR1 MNHGY and CDR2 SAAAGT come from the germline V gene. This CDR3 has 12 residues. Between the trimmed V and J ends, which lost 8 bases and 2 bases, there was a span of 7 bases.

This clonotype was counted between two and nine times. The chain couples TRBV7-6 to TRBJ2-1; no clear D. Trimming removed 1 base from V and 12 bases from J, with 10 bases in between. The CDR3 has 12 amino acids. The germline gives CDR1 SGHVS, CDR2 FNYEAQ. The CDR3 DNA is TGTGCCAGCAGCTTAGGGAACGTAGGGCAGTTCTTC. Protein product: CASSLGNVGQFF.

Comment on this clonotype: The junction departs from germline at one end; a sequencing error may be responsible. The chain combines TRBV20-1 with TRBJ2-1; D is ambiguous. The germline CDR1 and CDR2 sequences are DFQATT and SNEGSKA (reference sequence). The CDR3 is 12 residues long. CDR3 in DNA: TGCAGTTCTAGAGAAGAATTCGATGAGCAGTTCTTC. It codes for CSSREEFDEQFF.

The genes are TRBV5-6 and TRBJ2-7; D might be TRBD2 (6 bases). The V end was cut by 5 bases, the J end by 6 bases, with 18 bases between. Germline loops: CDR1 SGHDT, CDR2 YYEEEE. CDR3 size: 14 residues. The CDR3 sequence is CASSFRGIVGEQYF. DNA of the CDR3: TGTGCCAGCAGTTTTCGCGGGATCGTAGGCGAGCAGTACTTC.

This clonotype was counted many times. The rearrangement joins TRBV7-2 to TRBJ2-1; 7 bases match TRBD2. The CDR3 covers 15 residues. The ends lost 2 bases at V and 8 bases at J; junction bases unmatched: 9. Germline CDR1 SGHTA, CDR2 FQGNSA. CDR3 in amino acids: CASSLYRDYWYEQFF. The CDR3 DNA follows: TGTGCCAGCAGCTTATACCGGGACTACTGGTATGAGCAGTTCTTC.

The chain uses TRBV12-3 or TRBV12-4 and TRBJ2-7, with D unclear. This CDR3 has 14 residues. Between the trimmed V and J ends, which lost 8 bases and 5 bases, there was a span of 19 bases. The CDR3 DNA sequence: TGTGCCAGCGCCCCCAGCCCAGATTCCCACGAGCAGTACTTC. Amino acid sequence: CASAPSPDSHEQYF.

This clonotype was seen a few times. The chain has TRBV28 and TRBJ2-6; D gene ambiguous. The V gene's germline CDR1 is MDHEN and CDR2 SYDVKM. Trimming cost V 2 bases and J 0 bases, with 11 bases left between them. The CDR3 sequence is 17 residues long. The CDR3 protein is CASSLKFASSGANVLTF. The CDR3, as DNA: TGTGCCAGCAGTTTAAAATTTGCTTCCTCTGGGGCCAACGTCCTGACTTTC.

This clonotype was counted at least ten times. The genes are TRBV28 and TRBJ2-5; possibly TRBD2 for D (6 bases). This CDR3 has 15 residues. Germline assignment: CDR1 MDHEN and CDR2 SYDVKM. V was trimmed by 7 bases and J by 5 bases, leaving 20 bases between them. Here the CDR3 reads CASNTIADLPETQYF. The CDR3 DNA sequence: TGTGCCAGCAACACAATAGCGGACCTACCGGAGACCCAGTACTTC. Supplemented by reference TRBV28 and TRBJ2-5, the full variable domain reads DVKVTQSSRYLVKRTGEKVFLECVQDMDHENMFWYRQDPGLGLRLIYFSYDVKMKEKGDIPEGYSVSREKKERFSLILESASTNQTSMYLCASNTIADLPETQYFGPGTRLLVL.

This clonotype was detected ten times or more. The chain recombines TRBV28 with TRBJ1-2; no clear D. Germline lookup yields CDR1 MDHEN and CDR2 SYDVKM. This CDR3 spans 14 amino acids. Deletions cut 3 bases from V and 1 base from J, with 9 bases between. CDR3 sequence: CASSLETDNYGYTF. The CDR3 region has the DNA TGTGCCAGCAGTTTGGAGACTGATAACTATGGCTACACCTTC.

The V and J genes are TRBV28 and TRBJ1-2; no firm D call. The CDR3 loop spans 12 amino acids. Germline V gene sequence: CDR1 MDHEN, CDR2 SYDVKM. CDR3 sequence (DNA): TGTGCGACATACCCCGGGGTTGGTGGCTACACCTTC. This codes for CATYPGVGGYTF.

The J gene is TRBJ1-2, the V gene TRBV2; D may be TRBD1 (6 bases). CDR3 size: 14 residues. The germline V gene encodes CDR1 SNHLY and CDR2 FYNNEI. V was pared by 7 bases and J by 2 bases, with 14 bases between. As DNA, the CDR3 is TGTGCCAGCAAGAGAGAGACAGGCAACTATGGCTACACCTTC. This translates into CASKRETGNYGYTF.

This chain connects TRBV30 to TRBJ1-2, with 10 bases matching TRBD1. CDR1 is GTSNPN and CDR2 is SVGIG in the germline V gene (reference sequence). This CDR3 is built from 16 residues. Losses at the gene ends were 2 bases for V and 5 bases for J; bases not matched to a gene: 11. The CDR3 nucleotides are TGTGCCTGGAGTTACGGGACAGGGGCCCTTTCTTATGGCTACACCTTC. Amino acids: CAWSYGTGALSYGYTF.

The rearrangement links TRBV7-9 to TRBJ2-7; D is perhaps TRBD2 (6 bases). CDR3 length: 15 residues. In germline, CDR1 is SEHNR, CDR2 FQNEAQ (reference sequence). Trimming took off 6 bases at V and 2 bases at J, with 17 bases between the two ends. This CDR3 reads CASSSQEGGAYEQYF. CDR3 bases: TGTGCCAGCAGTTCCCAAGAGGGAGGCGCCTACGAGCAGTACTTC.

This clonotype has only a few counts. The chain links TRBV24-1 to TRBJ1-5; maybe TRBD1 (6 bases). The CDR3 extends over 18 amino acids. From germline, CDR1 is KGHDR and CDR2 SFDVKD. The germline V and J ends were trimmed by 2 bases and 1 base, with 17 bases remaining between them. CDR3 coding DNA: TGTGCCACCAGTGATTCCGGGACATCACAGCCGAGCAATCAGCCCCAGCATTTT. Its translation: CATSDSGTSQPSNQPQHF.

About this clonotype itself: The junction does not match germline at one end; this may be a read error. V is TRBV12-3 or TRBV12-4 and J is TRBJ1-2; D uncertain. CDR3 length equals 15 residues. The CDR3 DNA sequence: TGTGCCAGCAGCGAGTTGGGGTGGGGAACCTATGGCTACAACTTC. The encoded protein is CASSELGWGTYGYNF.

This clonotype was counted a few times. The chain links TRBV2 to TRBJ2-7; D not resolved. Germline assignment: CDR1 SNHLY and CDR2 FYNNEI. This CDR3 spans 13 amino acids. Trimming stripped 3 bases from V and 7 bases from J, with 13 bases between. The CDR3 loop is CASSDRVWWEQYF. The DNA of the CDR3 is TGTGCCAGCAGTGATCGCGTCTGGTGGGAGCAGTACTTC.

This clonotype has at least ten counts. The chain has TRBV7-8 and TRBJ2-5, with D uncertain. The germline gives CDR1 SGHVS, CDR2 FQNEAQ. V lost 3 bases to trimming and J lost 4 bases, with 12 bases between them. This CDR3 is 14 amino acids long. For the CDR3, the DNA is TGTGCCAGCAGCTTTCAGAGTGGTCGAGAGACCCAGTACTTC. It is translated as CASSFQSGRETQYF.